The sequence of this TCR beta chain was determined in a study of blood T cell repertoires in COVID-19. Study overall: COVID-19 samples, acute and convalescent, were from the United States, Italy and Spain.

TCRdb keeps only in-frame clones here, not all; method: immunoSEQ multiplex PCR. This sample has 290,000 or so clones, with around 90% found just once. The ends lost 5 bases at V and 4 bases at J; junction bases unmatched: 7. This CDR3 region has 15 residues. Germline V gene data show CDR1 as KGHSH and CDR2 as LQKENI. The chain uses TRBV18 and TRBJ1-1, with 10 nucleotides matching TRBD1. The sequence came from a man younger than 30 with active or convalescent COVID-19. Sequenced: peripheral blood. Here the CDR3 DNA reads TGTGCCAGCTCATATTCCGGGACAGGGGTCACTGAAGCTTTCTTT. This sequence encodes CASSYSGTGVTEAFF.